The 31 T cell receptor beta chains below were found in one sample sequenced in a study of CD8 T cell repertoires and HIV-1 epitope variants. These TCRs' antigens remain unknown. Sequencing used immunoSEQ multiplex PCR; TCRdb keeps in-frame clones, though not all of them. The sample lists several thousand clones, under 70% seen once, with roughly 44% in the top ten. The sequenced material came from cultured CD8+ T cells derived from PBMCs. These receptors originate from a male donor with HIV.

V gene TRBV5-1 combines with J gene TRBJ2-7; TRBD2 might be the D (5 bases). Trimming removed 2 bases at V and 7 bases at J, with 10 bases between. The CDR3 is made up of 12 amino acids. The germline gives CDR1 SGHRS, CDR2 YFSETQ. CDR3 residues: CASSLNTGEQYF. DNA for the CDR3: TGCGCCAGCAGCTTAAACACGGGGGAGCAGTACTTC.

The rearrangement uses TRBV21-1 and TRBJ2-5; the table's D call of TRBD2 was not tested on the DNA. The J call may be wrong; the DNA end is better matched by TRBJ2-7. TRBV21-1 is listed as a pseudogene. The CDR3 is made up of 13 amino acids. DNA for the CDR3: TGTGCCAGCAGCTTACCAAGCTCCTACGAGCAGTACTTC. Its protein is CASSLPSSYEQYF.

The chain is built from TRBV7-7 and TRBJ2-1, with 10 bases identical to TRBD1. The CDR3 runs to 15 residues. Germline loops: CDR1 SSHAT, CDR2 FNYEAQ (reference sequence). The CDR3 loop reads CAVRDRGSSYNEQFF. The CDR3 region has the DNA TGTGCTGTCCGGGACAGGGGATCCTCCTACAATGAGCAGTTCTTC.

V is TRBV6-6 and J is TRBJ2-2; no clear D gene. V was trimmed by 0 bases and J by 3 bases, leaving 11 bases between them. This CDR3 has 16 residues. Germline V gives CDR1 MNHNY, CDR2 SVGAGI (reference sequence). CDR3 nucleotides: TGTGCCAGCAGTTACTCGAACAACCGTTACACCGGGGAGCTGTTTTTT. This gives the protein CASSYSNNRYTGELFF.

This clone was observed a single time. The junction departs from germline at one end; a sequencing error may be responsible. The genes are TRBV13 and TRBJ1-1; TRBD1 matches at 8 bases. Germline-derived CDR1 and CDR2 are PRHDT and FYEKMQ (reference sequence). This CDR3 has 12 residues. CDR3 sequence (DNA): TGTGCCAGCAGCCTAGGGACAGGTGGTGCTTTCTTT. It is translated as CASSLGTGGAFF.

The chain recombines TRBV19 with TRBJ1-2; D possibly corresponds to TRBD1 (6 bases). The V gene's germline CDR1 is LNHDA and CDR2 SQIVND (reference sequence). The CDR3 has 15 amino acids. Trimming took off 5 bases at V and 4 bases at J, with 17 bases between the two ends. The DNA for the CDR3 is TGTGCCAGTAGTGAGACAGGCGCCCTCTTCTATGGCTACACCTTC. As protein: CASSETGALFYGYTF. Combining the CDR3 with reference TRBV19 and TRBJ1-2 gives the whole variable domain DGGITQSPKYLFRKEGQNVTLSCEQNLNHDAMYWYRQDPGQGLRLIYYSQIVNDFQKGDIAEGYSVSREKKESFPLTVTSAQKNPTAFYLCASSETGALFYGYTFGSGTRLTVV.

This chain joins TRBV2 and TRBJ2-4, with D unclear. Germline assignment: CDR1 SNHLY and CDR2 FYNNEI. CDR3 length equals 12 residues. Between the trimmed V and J ends, which lost 3 bases and 3 bases, there was a span of 3 bases. The CDR3 reads CASSDSKNIQYF. CDR3 bases: TGTGCCAGCAGTGACAGCAAAAACATTCAGTACTTC.

The V gene is TRBV11-3, the J gene TRBJ2-1; D might be TRBD1 or TRBD2, each matching 5 bases. CDR1 is SGHNT and CDR2 is YENEEA in the germline V gene. The V and J ends lost 1 base and 5 bases respectively, with 21 bases between them. The CDR3 covers 18 residues. The CDR3 spells CASSLALGDQTTNNEQFF. The CDR3 bases are TGTGCCAGCAGCTTAGCACTTGGGGACCAGACCACTAACAATGAGCAGTTCTTC. Looking up the rest from reference TRBV11-3 and TRBJ2-1 gives the full variable domain: EAGVVQSPRYKIIEKKQPVAFWCNPISGHNTLYWYLQNLGQGPELLIRYENEEAVDDSQLPKDRFSAERLKGVDSTLKIQPAELGDSAVYLCASSLALGDQTTNNEQFFGPGTRLTVL.

This clone came up once. A far larger clone lies a single base away; this is likely a read error. The chain uses TRBV5-4 and TRBJ2-7, with D possibly matching TRBD2 (6 bases). CDR1 and CDR2 from the germline V gene are SGHNT and YYREEE (reference sequence). This CDR3 is built from 19 residues. Trimming took off 4 bases at V and 0 bases at J, with 26 bases between the two ends. The CDR3 loop reads CASSQEPGAGALSSYEQYF. The CDR3 DNA sequence: TGTGCCAGCAGCCAAGAGCCGGGAGCGGGCGCCCTGAGCTCCTACGAGCAGTACTTC. The whole variable domain, remainder taken from reference TRBV5-4 and TRBJ2-7, is ETGVTQSPTHLIKTRGQQVTLRCSSQSGHNTVSWYQQALGQGPQFIFQYYREEENGRGNFPPRFSGLQFPNYSSELNVNALELDDSALYLCASSQEPGAGALSSYEQYFGPGTRLTVT.

The chain links TRBV15 to TRBJ1-6, with 8 positions matching TRBD1. Trimming cost V 5 bases and J 10 bases; bases outside gene matches: 7. Germline V gives CDR1 LNHNV, CDR2 YYDKDF (reference sequence). The CDR3 runs 14 residues. The CDR3 region has the DNA TGTGCCACCAGCGGAAGACAGGGGAGCTCACCCCTCCACTTT. It is translated as CATSGRQGSSPLHF.

This chain links TRBV5-6 with TRBJ2-6; TRBD1 is a possible D gene (6 bases). CDR1 SGHDT and CDR2 YYEEEE come from the germline V gene. This CDR3 is 16 amino acids long. Trimming pared 4 bases from V and 1 base from J, leaving 12 bases between. The DNA of the CDR3 is TGTGCCAGCAGCCGCAGGGGCGGGTCTGGGGCCAACGTCCTGACTTTC. Protein: CASSRRGGSGANVLTF. The complete variable domain, with remaining parts taken from reference TRBV5-6 and TRBJ2-6, reads DAGVTQSPTHLIKTRGQQVTLRCSPKSGHDTVSWYQQALGQGPQFIFQYYEEEERQRGNFPDRFSGHQFPNYSSELNVNALLLGDSALYLCASSRRGGSGANVLTFGAGSRLTVL.

This clone was seen only a few times. At one boundary the junction diverges from the germline segment, which might be a read error. The CDR3 loop reads CASSQVVGQRGYTF. DNA of the CDR3: TGCGCCAGCAGTCAAGTAGTCGGACAAAGGGGCTACACCTTC. The chain uses TRBV4-1 and TRBJ1-2, with D perhaps TRBD1 (5 bases). The CDR3 totals 14 residues. Germline-derived CDR1 and CDR2 are MGHRA and YSYEKL.

The chain is built from TRBV28 and TRBJ2-5; TRBD2 matches 9 bases. This CDR3 spans 14 amino acids. Per the germline V gene, CDR1 is MDHEN and CDR2 is SYDVKM. Trimming took 8 bases from V and 2 from J; bases not matched to a gene: 6. Written as DNA, the CDR3 is TGTGCCAGCGGGCTAGCGGGGATACAAGAGACCCAGTACTTC. Encoded protein: CASGLAGIQETQYF.

The chain carries TRBV7-9 and TRBJ2-1, with TRBD2 matching over 15 bases. Germline assignment: CDR1 SEHNR and CDR2 FQNEAQ (reference sequence). The ends lost 5 bases at V and 8 bases at J; junction bases unmatched: 4. CDR3 length: 15 residues. The CDR3 DNA follows: TGTGCCAGCAGCGAGGGACTAGCGGGAGGAGATGAGCAGTTCTTC. Translation: CASSEGLAGGDEQFF. Full variable domain (remainder filled in from reference TRBV7-9 and TRBJ2-1): DTGVSQNPRHKITKRGQNVTFRCDPISEHNRLYWYRQTLGQGPEFLTYFQNEAQLEKSRLLSDRFSAERPKGSFSTLEIQRTEQGDSAMYLCASSEGLAGGDEQFFGPGTRLTVL.

CDR3 bases: TGTGCCAGCAGTTTTACGACTAGCGGGAACTTAAACACCGGGGAGCTGTTTTTT. Translation: CASSFTTSGNLNTGELFF. V usage is TRBV27 and J usage is TRBJ2-2, with 11 nucleotides matching TRBD2. The germline V gene has CDR1 MNHEY and CDR2 SMNVEV (reference sequence). CDR3 length: 18 residues. Trimming at V came to 3 bases and at J to 2 bases, leaving 8 bases not matched to a gene.

This chain uses TRBV2 with TRBJ2-7; no clear D gene. V dropped 6 bases and J dropped 4 bases, with 10 bases sitting between them. The CDR3 extends over 12 amino acids. The germline gives CDR1 SNHLY, CDR2 FYNNEI. CDR3: CASSDDTYEQYF. CDR3 in DNA: TGTGCCAGCAGCGACGACACGTACGAGCAGTACTTC. Full variable domain (outside the CDR3, taken from reference TRBV2 and TRBJ2-7): EPEVTQTPSHQVTQMGQEVILRCVPISNHLYFYWYRQILGQKVEFLVSFYNNEISEKSEIFDDQFSVERPDGSNFTLKIRSTKLEDSAMYFCASSDDTYEQYFGPGTRLTVT.

The rearrangement joins TRBV7-6 to TRBJ2-1, with 7 bases identical to TRBD2. Trimming removed 5 bases from V and 1 base from J; junction bases left unmatched: 8. In germline, CDR1 is SGHVS, CDR2 FNYEAQ. The CDR3 consists of 16 residues. The CDR3 reads CASSPTLADSYNEQFF. CDR3 nucleotide sequence: TGTGCCAGCAGCCCTACTCTAGCGGATTCCTACAATGAGCAGTTCTTC.

The chain has TRBV7-6 and TRBJ2-3; 12 positions agree with TRBD1. V lost 1 base, J lost 4 bases, and 3 bases stayed unmatched. Germline CDR1 is SGHVS and CDR2 is FNYEAQ. This CDR3 region has 16 residues. As DNA, the CDR3 is TGTGCCAGCAGCTTAGATGGGACAGGGGGCGCAGATACGCAGTATTTT. The encoded protein is CASSLDGTGGADTQYF.

V and J are TRBV29-1 and TRBJ2-7; no reliable D call. Germline values: CDR1 SQVTM, CDR2 ANQGSEA. The CDR3 sequence is 12 residues long. V shed 4 bases and J shed 4 bases, with 11 bases lying between them. DNA for the CDR3: TGCAGCGTTGGAGACTCCAAATACGAGCAGTACTTC. It codes for CSVGDSKYEQYF.

The V and J genes are TRBV28 and TRBJ1-2, with 12 bases fitting TRBD1. This CDR3 comprises 18 residues. Trimming cost V 4 bases and J 0 bases; bases outside gene matches: 9. Looked up from germline, CDR1 is MDHEN and CDR2 is SYDVKM. The CDR3 protein is CASSSTAGTGGPNYGYTF. CDR3 coding DNA: TGTGCCAGCAGTTCTACTGCCGGGACAGGGGGCCCTAACTATGGCTACACCTTC.

In nucleotides, the CDR3 is TGTGCCATCAGTAGTACGACAGGATATAGCAATCAGCCCCAGCATTTT. Translated: CAISSTTGYSNQPQHF. The chain uses TRBV10-3 and TRBJ1-5; perhaps TRBD1 as D (6 bases). Deletions cut 5 bases from V and 0 bases from J, with 14 bases between. Germline V gene lookup returns CDR1 ENHRY and CDR2 SYGVKD. The CDR3 totals 16 residues.

This rearrangement joins TRBV18 to TRBJ1-2; 8 bases line up with TRBD1. CDR1 is KGHSH and CDR2 is LQKENI in the germline V gene. This CDR3 comprises 17 residues. J lost 4 bases, V lost 0 bases, and 10 bases had no gene match. The CDR3 is CASSPPNRQGTGYGYTF. CDR3 nucleotides: TGTGCCAGCTCACCACCAAATAGACAGGGGACCGGCTATGGCTACACCTTC.

The chain links TRBV5-1 to TRBJ2-1; D may be TRBD2 (6 bases). The germline CDR1 and CDR2 sequences are SGHRS and YFSETQ. V was trimmed by 2 bases and J by 1 base, leaving 7 bases between them. This CDR3 spans 14 amino acids. Here the CDR3 reads CASSFGGSYNEQFF. DNA for the CDR3: TGCGCCAGCAGCTTCGGGGGATCCTACAATGAGCAGTTCTTC.

The rearrangement joins TRBV27 to TRBJ2-3, with 9 bases matching TRBD1. This CDR3 has 15 amino acids. Trimming took 2 bases from V and 2 from J; bases not matched to a gene: 2. Looked up from germline, CDR1 is MNHEY and CDR2 is SMNVEV (reference sequence). CDR3 coding DNA: TGTGCCAGCAGTTTAACAGGGGGCAACACAGATACGCAGTATTTT. Protein product: CASSLTGGNTDTQYF.

This chain connects TRBV4-2 to TRBJ2-1; 10 bases align to TRBD2. V lost 4 bases, J lost 7 bases, and 10 bases stayed unmatched. The length of the CDR3 is 16 residues. Germline V CDR1 and CDR2: LGHNA, YNFKEQ. The DNA of the CDR3 is TGTGCCAGCAGCCCGCTCTACGGGACTAGCGATAATGAGCAGTTCTTC. This encodes CASSPLYGTSDNEQFF.

This chain joins TRBV13 and TRBJ2-1; TRBD2 agrees at 9 bases. Germline values: CDR1 PRHDT, CDR2 FYEKMQ (reference sequence). The CDR3 runs to 19 residues. V shed 0 bases, J shed 6 bases, and the junction held 15 bases outside the gene matches. The CDR3 loop reads CASSLGLGGGAFRSNEQFF. The CDR3 DNA is TGTGCCAGCAGCTTAGGCCTCGGCGGGGGGGCATTTCGAAGCAATGAGCAGTTCTTC.

This chain connects TRBV13 to TRBJ2-7; no reliable D call. The CDR3 loop spans 14 amino acids. Germline V lookup: CDR1 PRHDT, CDR2 FYEKMQ (reference sequence). The germline V and J ends were trimmed by 4 bases and 0 bases, with 10 bases remaining between them. The CDR3 is CASSSSESSYEQYF. The CDR3 bases are TGTGCCAGCAGCTCCTCCGAGAGCTCCTACGAGCAGTACTTC.

The chain employs TRBV7-2 and TRBJ2-7, with TRBD1 matching 7 bases. The CDR3 is 12 residues long. With 1 base clipped from V and 12 bases from J, the junction kept 6 bases outside the gene matches. Germline V gives CDR1 SGHTA, CDR2 FQGNSA. The CDR3 DNA is TGTGCCAGCAGCTTAGATTCGACAGGGTCGTACTTC. Residues: CASSLDSTGSYF.

This clone was observed a handful of times. The chain joins TRBV11-2 to TRBJ2-5, with D maybe TRBD1 (6 bases). Germline values: CDR1 SGHAT, CDR2 FQNNGV. The CDR3 runs 13 residues. The V and J ends lost 5 bases and 5 bases respectively, with 12 bases between them. The CDR3 region has the DNA TGTGCCAGCAGCCGGGACATTGGCGAGACCCAGTACTTC. Encoded protein: CASSRDIGETQYF.

The rearrangement links TRBV30 to TRBJ2-2; possibly TRBD2 for D (6 bases). The CDR3 has 14 residues. CDR1 and CDR2 (germline): GTSNPN, SVGIG (reference sequence). Trimming took 3 bases from V and 4 from J, leaving 12 bases between them. Here the CDR3 reads CAWSGGRGTGELFF. The CDR3 nucleotides are TGTGCCTGGAGCGGGGGTCGAGGCACCGGGGAGCTGTTTTTT.

The genes are TRBV4-1 and TRBJ2-1, with 8 nucleotides matching TRBD2. Germline trimming cut 0 bases from V and 4 bases from J; bases unmatched to any gene: 5. The CDR3 is made up of 16 amino acids. Germline-derived CDR1 and CDR2 are MGHRA and YSYEKL. The CDR3 sequence is CASSQDQREGYNEQFF. CDR3 DNA: TGCGCCAGCAGCCAAGATCAACGGGAGGGTTACAATGAGCAGTTCTTC.